This TCR beta chain was captured in a study of blood T cell repertoires in COVID-19. As for the study in general: Sample material is recorded as cDNA or gDNA derived from T cells, B-cell-depleted T cells, or PBMCs.

Profiled with immunoSEQ multiplex PCR; TCRdb holds only in-frame clones, not every one. The table lists roughly 100,000 clones, roughly 86% of them singletons. The length of the CDR3 is 15 residues. V lost 1 base and J lost 0, with 7 bases in between. Germline V lookup: CDR1 SGHRS, CDR2 YFSETQ. What was sequenced was peripheral blood. This TCR came from a man between 50 and 59 years old with active or convalescent COVID-19. The chain combines TRBV5-1 with TRBJ2-2; weak D call: TRBD2 (5 bases). The CDR3 region is CASSLSGTNTGELFF. Here the CDR3 DNA reads TGCGCCAGCAGCTTGTCGGGGACGAACACCGGGGAGCTGTTTTTT.